One and the same sample provided the 26 T cell receptor beta chains below, sequenced in a study of T-cell memory formation after mild COVID-19. TCRdb reanalysed the 5' RACE reads using MiXCR and keeps one entry per CDR3 protein. The table shows about 190,000 distinct CDR3 sequences, with about a sixth occurring only once. The source material was PBMCs or a T cell subset sorted from them (not recorded which). Receptors were obtained from an adult woman who had mild COVID-19 (a few samples of this study predate the infection). Cell type and time point are not known.

This sequence joins TRBV19 and TRBJ1-5; TRBD1 agrees at 8 bases. The CDR3 has 16 amino acids. Unmatched junction bases numbered 6, after V lost 5 bases and J lost 0 bases. From germline, CDR1 is LNHDA and CDR2 SQIVND (reference sequence). The CDR3 sequence: CASSFWTGNSNQPQHF. The CDR3 bases are TGTGCCAGTAGTTTTTGGACAGGGAATAGCAATCAGCCCCAGCATTTT.

The chain combines TRBV7-3 with TRBJ2-2, with D possibly being TRBD2 (5 bases). Germline CDR1 reads SGHTA; CDR2 reads FQGTGA. The CDR3 has 13 amino acids. V lost 2 bases to trimming and J lost 10 bases, with 11 bases between them. The CDR3 DNA reads as TGTGCCAGCAGCTTACAGCGTCGGGAGGAGCTGTTTTTT. Amino acid sequence: CASSLQRREELFF.

This clonotype came up a few times. The V gene is TRBV7-9, the J gene TRBJ2-7; D not resolved. Trimming shortened V by 1 base and J by 5 bases, and 9 bases separated the two germline ends. The germline CDR1 and CDR2 sequences are SEHNR and FQNEAQ (reference sequence). This CDR3 spans 13 amino acids. For the CDR3, the DNA is TGTGCCAGCAGCTTAGGAGCTGGCCACGAGCAGTACTTC. Its protein product is CASSLGAGHEQYF. Drawing the rest from reference TRBV7-9 and TRBJ2-7, the complete variable domain is DTGVSQNPRHKITKRGQNVTFRCDPISEHNRLYWYRQTLGQGPEFLTYFQNEAQLEKSRLLSDRFSAERPKGSFSTLEIQRTEQGDSAMYLCASSLGAGHEQYFGPGTRLTVT.

The chain couples TRBV7-2 to TRBJ2-7; 9 positions agree with TRBD2. Germline CDR1 is SGHTA and CDR2 is FQGNSA. V was clipped by 3 bases and J by 7 bases; unmatched bases: 10. The CDR3 is 15 residues long. The CDR3 loop reads CASSFPSGISGEQYF. For the CDR3, the DNA is TGTGCCAGCAGCTTCCCTAGCGGGATCTCTGGGGAGCAGTACTTC.

There are a few counts of this clonotype. The chain carries TRBV6-5 and TRBJ1-6; D might be TRBD1 (6 bases). Trimming left V 6 bases short and J 9 bases short, with 12 bases between. Germline CDR1 MNHEY, CDR2 SVGAGI. The CDR3 totals 13 residues. The CDR3 loop reads CASSFTTGSPLHF. CDR3 coding DNA: TGTGCCAGCAGCTTTACGACAGGTTCACCCCTCCACTTT.

The genes are TRBV5-5 and TRBJ2-4; a weak D match, TRBD1 (5 bases). V lost 4 bases, J lost 5 bases, and 10 bases lay in between. The CDR3 is made up of 13 amino acids. Germline CDR1 and CDR2: SGHKS and YYEKEE (reference sequence). CDR3 DNA sequence: TGTGCCAGCAGCCCGGACATACAAAACATTCAGTACTTC. Encoded protein: CASSPDIQNIQYF.

This clonotype was counted between two and nine times. This chain links TRBV27 with TRBJ1-2, with a weak D call TRBD1 (5 bases). The CDR3 extends over 15 amino acids. Deletions cut 6 bases from V and 3 bases from J, with 17 bases between. Germline V gene sequence: CDR1 MNHEY, CDR2 SMNVEV (reference sequence). The CDR3, as DNA: TGTGCCAGCAGGCCGAATGTGGGGCTTGACTATGGCTACACCTTC. Its protein product is CASRPNVGLDYGYTF.

This clonotype showed up just once. The chain combines TRBV7-8 with TRBJ2-3; TRBD2 agrees at 8 bases. The CDR3 consists of 14 residues. The J segment lost 0 bases and the V segment lost 6 bases, leaving 2 bases of the junction unmatched. The germline V gene encodes CDR1 SGHVS and CDR2 FQNEAQ. This CDR3 reads CASRLAVSTDTQYF. In DNA form, the CDR3 reads TGTGCCAGCAGACTAGCGGTTAGCACAGATACGCAGTATTTT.

The chain links TRBV20-1 to TRBJ2-5; 8 nucleotides align to TRBD1. The CDR3 loop spans 15 amino acids. Germline CDR1 reads DFQATT; CDR2 reads SNEGSKA (reference sequence). The ends lost 1 base at V and 5 bases at J; junction bases unmatched: 9. The chain's CDR3 is CSARATGGTRETQYF. The CDR3, as DNA: TGCAGTGCTAGAGCAACAGGGGGGACCCGGGAGACCCAGTACTTC.

V gene TRBV5-1 combines with J gene TRBJ1-5; maybe TRBD1 (6 bases). V gave up 2 bases and J gave up 5 bases, with 17 bases separating them. This CDR3 spans 16 amino acids. Germline-derived CDR1 and CDR2 are SGHRS and YFSETQ. CDR3 DNA: TGCGCCAGCAGCTTACAGGGTTTGGGAGGGGATCAGCCCCAGCATTTT. Translated, it gives CASSLQGLGGDQPQHF.

This clonotype was found a few times. V is TRBV20-1 and J is TRBJ1-1, with TRBD1 identical over 7 bases. The CDR3 has 15 amino acids. CDR1 DFQATT and CDR2 SNEGSKA come from the germline V gene (reference sequence). J lost 0 bases, V lost 4 bases, and 8 bases had no gene match. The CDR3, as DNA: TGCAGTGCTAAGAGGGGGCGCGGAATGAACACTGAAGCTTTCTTT. The encoded protein is CSAKRGRGMNTEAFF.

There are many counts of this clonotype. The chain uses TRBV7-6 and TRBJ2-5; D not certain. Germline CDR1 and CDR2: SGHVS and FNYEAQ. Deletions cut 5 bases from V and 6 bases from J, with 16 bases between. CDR3 length: 14 amino acids. CDR3: CASSPMAQEKTQYF. The CDR3 DNA sequence: TGTGCCAGCAGCCCCATGGCCCAGGAAAAGACCCAGTACTTC.

This clonotype was counted between two and nine times. The CDR3 region is CASSGADGQETQYF. The CDR3 DNA sequence: TGTGCCAGCAGTGGAGCGGACGGTCAAGAGACCCAGTACTTC. The rearrangement joins TRBV6-2 or TRBV6-3 to TRBJ2-5, with D possibly TRBD2 on 5 matching bases. Trimming removed 5 bases from V and 2 bases from J, with 12 bases in between. CDR1 MNHEY and CDR2 SVGEGT come from the germline V gene. The CDR3 contains 14 residues.

The V call is TRBV29-1, the J call TRBJ1-1, with TRBD1 as a possible D gene (5 bases). This CDR3 comprises 12 residues. In germline, CDR1 is SQVTM, CDR2 ANQGSEA. V was clipped by 3 bases and J by 6 bases, with 11 bases between them. This CDR3 is CSVEGGTAEAFF. CDR3 bases: TGCAGCGTTGAGGGGGGGACGGCTGAAGCTTTCTTT.

The chain combines TRBV24-1 with TRBJ2-5; no definite D call. Deletions cut 3 bases from V and 1 base from J, with 8 bases between. From germline, CDR1 is KGHDR and CDR2 SFDVKD. The CDR3 spans 14 residues. Written as DNA, the CDR3 is TGTGCCACCAGTGATAAAGGGATCCAAGAGACCCAGTACTTC. Translation gives CATSDKGIQETQYF.

The sample holds a few counts of this clonotype. The chain has TRBV7-9 and TRBJ2-3, with D possibly being TRBD2 (5 bases). The CDR3 has 17 residues. V was clipped by 3 bases and J by 2 bases, with 18 bases between them. Looked up from germline, CDR1 is SEHNR and CDR2 is FQNEAQ (reference sequence). CDR3 coding DNA: TGTGCCAGCAGCTTCCAAGTCTCTAGCATATACACAGATACGCAGTATTTT. Its translation is CASSFQVSSIYTDTQYF.

The gene calls are TRBV24-1 and TRBJ2-2; 8 bases fit TRBD1. Germline V gives CDR1 KGHDR, CDR2 SFDVKD. The CDR3 is 16 amino acids. The V segment lost 3 bases and the J segment 2 bases; nucleotides outside the gene matches: 4. CDR3 DNA: TGTGCCACCAGTGATGCCGGGACAGGAAACACCGGGGAGCTGTTTTTT. Protein sequence: CATSDAGTGNTGELFF.

This clonotype was detected only a few times. The chain has TRBV25-1 and TRBJ2-1; D possibly corresponds to TRBD2 (5 bases). Germline-derived CDR1 and CDR2 are MGHDK and SYGVNS. The CDR3 sequence is 15 residues long. V gave up 4 bases and J gave up 12 bases, with 22 bases separating them. CDR3: CASSAYRTDLRGQFF. Here the CDR3 DNA reads TGTGCCAGCAGTGCTTATAGAACAGACCTACGGGGGCAGTTCTTC. Complete variable domain (other parts from reference TRBV25-1 and TRBJ2-1): EADIYQTPRYLVIGTGKKITLECSQTMGHDKMYWYQQDPGMELHLIHYSYGVNSTEKGDLSSESTVSRIRTEHFPLTLESARPSHTSQYLCASSAYRTDLRGQFFGPGTRLTVL.

This clonotype was seen repeatedly, ten times or more. The genes are TRBV3-1 and TRBJ2-1; 8 bases are shared with TRBD2. Per germline, CDR1 LGHDT and CDR2 YNNKEL (reference sequence). The ends lost 1 base at V and 10 bases at J; junction bases unmatched: 6. The CDR3 loop spans 14 amino acids. CDR3 amino acids: CASSQAWASGEQFF. The CDR3 DNA follows: TGTGCCAGCAGCCAAGCTTGGGCTAGCGGGGAGCAGTTCTTC.

The chain employs TRBV3-1 and TRBJ2-2, with 7 nucleotides matching TRBD1. V shed 4 bases and J 6 bases; nucleotides not matched to a gene: 14. From germline, CDR1 is LGHDT and CDR2 YNNKEL (reference sequence). This CDR3 spans 17 amino acids. The CDR3 region is CASSPNRGATRAGELFF. DNA for the CDR3: TGTGCCAGCAGCCCAAACAGGGGCGCAACGCGGGCCGGGGAGCTGTTTTTT. The whole variable domain, remainder taken from reference TRBV3-1 and TRBJ2-2, is DTAVSQTPKYLVTQMGNDKSIKCEQNLGHDTMYWYKQDSKKFLKIMFSYNNKELIINETVPNRFSPKSPDKAHLNLHINSLELGDSAVYFCASSPNRGATRAGELFFGEGSRLTVL.

The genes are TRBV3-1 and TRBJ2-1; D uncertain. The CDR3 runs 13 residues. V gave up 4 bases and J gave up 2 bases, with 6 bases separating them. Germline V gene lookup returns CDR1 LGHDT and CDR2 YNNKEL (reference sequence). The DNA for the CDR3 is TGTGCCAGCAGCCGGTTGACCTACAATGAGCAGTTCTTC. Protein product: CASSRLTYNEQFF.

This clonotype was seen ten or more times. V usage is TRBV7-2 and J usage is TRBJ2-1; D perhaps matches TRBD2 (6 bases). The CDR3 totals 13 residues. Germline V gene lookup returns CDR1 SGHTA and CDR2 FQGNSA. Trimming stripped 5 bases from V and 6 bases from J, with 11 bases between. The CDR3 coding sequence is TGTGCCAGCAGCCCCCGACTAGTCAATGAGCAGTTCTTC. As protein: CASSPRLVNEQFF.

J is TRBJ2-3 and V is TRBV4-2; D is unclear. CDR1 and CDR2 from the germline V gene are LGHNA and YNFKEQ. V gave up 0 bases and J gave up 1 base, with 8 bases separating them. The CDR3 sequence is 15 residues long. The DNA for the CDR3 is TGTGCCAGCAGCCAAGAAGGCATAGGCACAGATACGCAGTATTTT. This sequence encodes CASSQEGIGTDTQYF.

This clonotype was found a few times. The DNA of the CDR3 is TGCGCCAGCAGCCAAGATATCCAGCGGGGAACAGATACGCAGTATTTT. It is translated as CASSQDIQRGTDTQYF. The rearrangement joins TRBV4-1 to TRBJ2-3; 7 bases map to TRBD2. CDR1 and CDR2 from the germline V gene are MGHRA and YSYEKL. The CDR3 is made up of 16 amino acids. The V and J ends lost 0 bases and 3 bases, in that order; junction bases with no gene match: 6.

Only a few counts were recorded for this clonotype. The chain combines TRBV12-3 or TRBV12-4 with TRBJ1-2, with D hard to call. The CDR3 is 13 residues long. V lost 3 bases and J lost 5, with 10 bases in between. Written as DNA, the CDR3 is TGTGCCAGCAGTTTGACGGACGGGTATGGCTACACCTTC. Translating it yields CASSLTDGYGYTF.

This clonotype was seen a few times. The rearrangement links TRBV12-3 or TRBV12-4 to TRBJ2-1, with 12 positions matching TRBD1. Germline trimming cut 5 bases from V and 8 bases from J; bases unmatched to any gene: 7. The CDR3 is 15 amino acids. This CDR3 is CASSVTGQGADEQFF. The CDR3 DNA follows: TGTGCCAGCAGTGTCACGGGACAGGGGGCTGATGAGCAGTTCTTC.